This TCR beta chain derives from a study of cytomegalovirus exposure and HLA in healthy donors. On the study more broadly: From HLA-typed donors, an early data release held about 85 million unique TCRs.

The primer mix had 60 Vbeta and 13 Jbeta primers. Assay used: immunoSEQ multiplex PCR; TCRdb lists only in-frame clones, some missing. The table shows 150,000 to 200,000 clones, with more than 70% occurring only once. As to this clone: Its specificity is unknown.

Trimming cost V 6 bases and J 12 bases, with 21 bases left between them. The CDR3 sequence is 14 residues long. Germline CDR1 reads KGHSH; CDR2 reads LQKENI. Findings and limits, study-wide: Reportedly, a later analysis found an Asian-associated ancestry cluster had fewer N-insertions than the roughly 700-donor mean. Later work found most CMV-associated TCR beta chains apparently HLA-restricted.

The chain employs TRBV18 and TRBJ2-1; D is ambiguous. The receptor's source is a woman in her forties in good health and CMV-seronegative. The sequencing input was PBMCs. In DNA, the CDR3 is TGTGCCAGCTCCCCAACGTCGGTGGCTCCGGGGCAGTTCTTC. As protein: CASSPTSVAPGQFF.